This T cell receptor beta chain was documented in a study of CD8+ T cells in alopecia areata. Findings and caveats of the study: Sharing of TCR sequences between patients (possibly for HLA-related reasons) was less clear than in mice.

A word on this clone: The antigen is undetermined.

The sample's treatment: oral pan-JAK inhibitor, 5-10 mg twice daily. As the sequencing template, cDNA was produced by extracting RNA and reverse transcribing it. Using immunoSEQ multiplex PCR, the repertoire was profiled, and TCRdb retains in-frame clones only, with some absent. The sample lists about 190,000 clones, more than 55% occurring once. CDR3 length: 14 amino acids. Germline V gives CDR1 GTSNPN, CDR2 SVGIG (reference sequence). Trimming removed 4 bases from V and 0 bases from J; junction bases left unmatched: 6. Sequenced material: CD4+ T cells sorted from blood, taken at week 4, from a patient treated with tofacitinib. This chain links TRBV30 with TRBJ2-7, with 7 bases aligning to TRBD1. The source is a human donor with alopecia areata. The CDR3 DNA is TGTGCCTGGATTTCCGGGACAGTCTCCTACGAGCAGTACTTC. Translation gives CAWISGTVSYEQYF.